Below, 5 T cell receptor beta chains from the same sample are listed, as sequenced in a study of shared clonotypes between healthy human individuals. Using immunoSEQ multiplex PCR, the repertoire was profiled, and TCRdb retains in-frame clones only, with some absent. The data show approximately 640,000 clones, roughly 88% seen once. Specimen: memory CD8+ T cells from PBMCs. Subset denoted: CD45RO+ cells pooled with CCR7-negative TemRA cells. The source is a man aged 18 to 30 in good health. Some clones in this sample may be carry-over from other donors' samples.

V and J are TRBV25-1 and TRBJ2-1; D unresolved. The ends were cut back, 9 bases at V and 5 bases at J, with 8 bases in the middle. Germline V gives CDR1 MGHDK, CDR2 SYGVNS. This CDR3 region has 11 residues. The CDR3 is CASGENNEQFF. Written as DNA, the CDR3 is TGTGCCAGTGGCGAAAACAATGAGCAGTTCTTC. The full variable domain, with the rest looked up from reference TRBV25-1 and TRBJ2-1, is EADIYQTPRYLVIGTGKKITLECSQTMGHDKMYWYQQDPGMELHLIHYSYGVNSTEKGDLSSESTVSRIRTEHFPLTLESARPSHTSQYLCASGENNEQFFGPGTRLTVL.

The DNA of the CDR3 is TGCAGCGTTGTTTCGGAAACCCACCTCTATGGCTACACCTTC. This translates into CSVVSETHLYGYTF. The gene calls are TRBV29-1 and TRBJ1-2; D gene ambiguous. The CDR3 loop spans 14 amino acids. V lost 4 bases and J lost 4, with 16 bases in between. Per germline, CDR1 SQVTM and CDR2 ANQGSEA.

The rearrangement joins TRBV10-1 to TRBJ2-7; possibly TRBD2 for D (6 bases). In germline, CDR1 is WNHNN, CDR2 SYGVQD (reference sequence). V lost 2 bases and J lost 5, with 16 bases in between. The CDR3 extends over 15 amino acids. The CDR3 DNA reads TGCGCCAGCAGTGAGGGGTCTGGTGGCGGGGACGAGCAGTACTTC. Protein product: CASSEGSGGGDEQYF.

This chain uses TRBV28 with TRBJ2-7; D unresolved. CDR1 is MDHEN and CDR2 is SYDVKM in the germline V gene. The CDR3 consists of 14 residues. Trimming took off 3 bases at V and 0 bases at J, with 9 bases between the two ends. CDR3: CASSFRVSSYEQYF. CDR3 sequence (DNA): TGTGCCAGCAGTTTTAGAGTCTCCTCCTACGAGCAGTACTTC.

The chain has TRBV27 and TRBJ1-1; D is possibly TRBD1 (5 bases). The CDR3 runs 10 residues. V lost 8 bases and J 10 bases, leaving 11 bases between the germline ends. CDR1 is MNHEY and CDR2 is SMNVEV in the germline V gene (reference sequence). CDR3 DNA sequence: TGTGCCAGCCGAGGGGTACGAGCTTTCTTT. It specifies CASRGVRAFF.